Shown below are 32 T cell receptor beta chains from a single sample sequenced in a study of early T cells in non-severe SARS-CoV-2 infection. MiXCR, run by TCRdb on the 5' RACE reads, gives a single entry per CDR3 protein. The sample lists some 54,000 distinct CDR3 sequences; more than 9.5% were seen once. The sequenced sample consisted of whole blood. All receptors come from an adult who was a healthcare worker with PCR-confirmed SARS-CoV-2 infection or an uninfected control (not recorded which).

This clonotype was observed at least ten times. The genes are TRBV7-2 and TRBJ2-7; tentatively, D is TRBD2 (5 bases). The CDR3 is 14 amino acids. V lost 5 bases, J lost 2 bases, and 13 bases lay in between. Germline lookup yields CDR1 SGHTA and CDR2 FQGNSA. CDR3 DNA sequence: TGTGCCAGCAGCCGCGGACTGTCCGCCTACGAGCAGTACTTC. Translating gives CASSRGLSAYEQYF.

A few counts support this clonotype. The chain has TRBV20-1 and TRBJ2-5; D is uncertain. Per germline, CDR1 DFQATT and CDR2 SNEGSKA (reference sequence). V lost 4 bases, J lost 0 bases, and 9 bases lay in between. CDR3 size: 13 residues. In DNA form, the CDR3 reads TGCAGTGCTAATGATTACAACCAAGAGACCCAGTACTTC. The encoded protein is CSANDYNQETQYF.

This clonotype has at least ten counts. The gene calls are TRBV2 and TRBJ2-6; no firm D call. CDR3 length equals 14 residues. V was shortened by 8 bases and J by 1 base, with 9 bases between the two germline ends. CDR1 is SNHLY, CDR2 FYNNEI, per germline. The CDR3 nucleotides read TGTGCCAGCCGGCAGGAGTCTGGGGCCAACGTCCTGACTTTC. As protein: CASRQESGANVLTF.

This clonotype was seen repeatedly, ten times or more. DNA for the CDR3: TGTGCCAGCAGCGTAGGCGGAACCCCAACAATTGAGCAGTTCTTC. Protein product: CASSVGGTPTIEQFF. The chain carries TRBV9 and TRBJ2-1; D is undetermined. The CDR3 totals 15 residues. The V and J ends lost 0 bases and 9 bases respectively, with 16 bases between them. Germline loops: CDR1 SGDLS, CDR2 YYNGEE.

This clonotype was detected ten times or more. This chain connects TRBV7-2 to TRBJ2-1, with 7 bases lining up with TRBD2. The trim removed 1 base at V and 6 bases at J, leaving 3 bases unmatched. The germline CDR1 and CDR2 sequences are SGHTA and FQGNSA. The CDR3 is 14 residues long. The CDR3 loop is CASSLVKRGNEQFF. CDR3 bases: TGTGCCAGCAGCTTAGTGAAGCGGGGCAATGAGCAGTTCTTC. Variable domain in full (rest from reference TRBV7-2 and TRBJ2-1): GAGVSQSPSNKVTEKGKDVELRCDPISGHTALYWYRQSLGQGLEFLIYFQGNSAPDKSGLPSDRFSAERTGGSVSTLTIQRTQQEDSAVYLCASSLVKRGNEQFFGPGTRLTVL.

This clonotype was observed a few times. The CDR3 coding sequence is TGTGCCAGCAGTTGGGACAGCTATGGCTACACCTTC. Translated: CASSWDSYGYTF. The chain uses TRBV6-5 and TRBJ1-2; TRBD1 agrees at 7 bases. Trimming took 4 bases from V and 4 from J; bases not matched to a gene: 0. This CDR3 is built from 12 residues. The germline CDR1 and CDR2 sequences are MNHEY and SVGAGI.

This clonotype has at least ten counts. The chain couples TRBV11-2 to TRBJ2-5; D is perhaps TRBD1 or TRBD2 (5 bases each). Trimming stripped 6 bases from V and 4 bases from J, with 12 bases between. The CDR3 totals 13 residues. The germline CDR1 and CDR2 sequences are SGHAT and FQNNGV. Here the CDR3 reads CASSGGPRETQYF. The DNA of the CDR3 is TGTGCCAGCAGTGGGGGACCCAGAGAGACCCAGTACTTC. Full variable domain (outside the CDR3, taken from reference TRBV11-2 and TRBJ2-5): EAGVAQSPRYKIIEKRQSVAFWCNPISGHATLYWYQQILGQGPKLLIQFQNNGVVDDSQLPKDRFSAERLKGVDSTLKIQPAKLEDSAVYLCASSGGPRETQYFGPGTRLLVL.

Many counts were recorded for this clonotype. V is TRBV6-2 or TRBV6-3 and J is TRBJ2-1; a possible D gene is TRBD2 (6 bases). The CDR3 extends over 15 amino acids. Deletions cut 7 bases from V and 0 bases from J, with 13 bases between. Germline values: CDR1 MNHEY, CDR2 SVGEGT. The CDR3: CASNNRGSSYNEQFF. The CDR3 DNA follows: TGTGCCAGCAACAATCGGGGGAGCTCCTACAATGAGCAGTTCTTC.

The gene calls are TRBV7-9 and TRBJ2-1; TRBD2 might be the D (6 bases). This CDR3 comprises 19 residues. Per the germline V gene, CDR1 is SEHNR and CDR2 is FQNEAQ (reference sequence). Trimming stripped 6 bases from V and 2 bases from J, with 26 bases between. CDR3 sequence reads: CASRATAQGGQVPYNEQFF. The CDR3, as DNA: TGTGCCAGCAGGGCCACGGCCCAGGGAGGTCAGGTCCCCTACAATGAGCAGTTCTTC.

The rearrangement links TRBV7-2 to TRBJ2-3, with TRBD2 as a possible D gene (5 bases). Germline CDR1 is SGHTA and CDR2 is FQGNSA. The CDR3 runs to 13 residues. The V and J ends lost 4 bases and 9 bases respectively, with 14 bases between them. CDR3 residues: CASSSAASGTQYF. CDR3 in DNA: TGTGCCAGCAGCTCCGCTGCGTCGGGAACGCAGTATTTT.

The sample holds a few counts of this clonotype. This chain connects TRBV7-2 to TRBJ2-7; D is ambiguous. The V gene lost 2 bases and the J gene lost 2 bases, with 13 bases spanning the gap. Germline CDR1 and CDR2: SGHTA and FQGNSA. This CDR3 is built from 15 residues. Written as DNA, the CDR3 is TGTGCCAGCAGCTTAATCGGCCAGCTTGCCTACGAGCAGTACTTC. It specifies CASSLIGQLAYEQYF.

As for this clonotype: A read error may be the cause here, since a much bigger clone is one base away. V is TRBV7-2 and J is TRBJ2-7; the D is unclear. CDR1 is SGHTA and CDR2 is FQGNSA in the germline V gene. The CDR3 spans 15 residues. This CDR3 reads CASCLAPFSSYEQYF. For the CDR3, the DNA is TGTGCCAGCTGCTTAGCACCTTTTTCCTCCTACGAGCAGTACTTC.

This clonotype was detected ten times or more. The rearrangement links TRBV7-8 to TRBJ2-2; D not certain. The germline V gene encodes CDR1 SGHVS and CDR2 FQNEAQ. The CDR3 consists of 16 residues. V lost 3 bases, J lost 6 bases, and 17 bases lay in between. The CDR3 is CASSLARTALSGELFF. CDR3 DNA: TGTGCCAGCAGCTTGGCCCGGACGGCACTTTCCGGGGAGCTGTTTTTT.

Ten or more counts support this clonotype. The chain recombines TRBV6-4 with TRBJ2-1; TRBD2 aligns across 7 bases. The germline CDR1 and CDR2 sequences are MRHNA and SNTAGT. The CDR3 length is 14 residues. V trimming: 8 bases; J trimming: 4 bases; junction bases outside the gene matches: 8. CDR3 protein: CASGSGEGYNEQFF. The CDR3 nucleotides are TGTGCCAGCGGCTCTGGGGAGGGTTACAATGAGCAGTTCTTC.

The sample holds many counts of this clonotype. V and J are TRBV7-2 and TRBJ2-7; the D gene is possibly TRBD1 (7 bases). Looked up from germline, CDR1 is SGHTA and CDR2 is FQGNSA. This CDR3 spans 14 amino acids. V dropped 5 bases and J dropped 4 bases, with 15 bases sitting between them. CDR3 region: CASSLATGRYEQYF. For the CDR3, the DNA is TGTGCCAGCAGCCTCGCGACAGGGAGGTACGAGCAGTACTTC.

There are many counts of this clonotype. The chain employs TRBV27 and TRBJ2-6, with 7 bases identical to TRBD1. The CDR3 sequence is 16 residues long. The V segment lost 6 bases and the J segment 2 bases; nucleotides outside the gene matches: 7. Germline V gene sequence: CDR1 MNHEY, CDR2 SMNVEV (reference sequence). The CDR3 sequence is CASRTPGGAGANVLTF. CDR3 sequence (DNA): TGTGCCAGCAGAACCCCAGGGGGAGCTGGGGCCAACGTCCTGACTTTC. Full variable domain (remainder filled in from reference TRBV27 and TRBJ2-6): EAQVTQNPRYLITVTGKKLTVTCSQNMNHEYMSWYRQDPGLGLRQIYYSMNVEVTDKGDVPEGYKVSRKEKRNFPLILESPSPNQTSLYFCASRTPGGAGANVLTFGAGSRLTVL.

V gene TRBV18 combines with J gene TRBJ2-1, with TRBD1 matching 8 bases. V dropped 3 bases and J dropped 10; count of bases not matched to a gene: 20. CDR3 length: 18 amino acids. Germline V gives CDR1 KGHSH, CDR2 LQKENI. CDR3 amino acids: CASSPSTGEKIFLGEQFF. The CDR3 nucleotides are TGTGCCAGCTCACCCTCGACAGGGGAGAAAATATTTTTGGGAGAGCAGTTCTTC. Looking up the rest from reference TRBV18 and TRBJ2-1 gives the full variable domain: NAGVMQNPRHLVRRRGQEARLRCSPMKGHSHVYWYRQLPEEGLKFMVYLQKENIIDESGMPKERFSAEFPKEGPSILRIQQVVRGDSAAYFCASSPSTGEKIFLGEQFFGPGTRLTVL.

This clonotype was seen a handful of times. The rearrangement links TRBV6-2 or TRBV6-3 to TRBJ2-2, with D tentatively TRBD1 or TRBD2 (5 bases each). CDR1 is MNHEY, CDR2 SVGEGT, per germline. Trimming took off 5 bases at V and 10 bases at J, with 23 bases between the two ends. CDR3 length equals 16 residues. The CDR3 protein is CASSPIPERGRAELFF. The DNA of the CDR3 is TGTGCCAGCAGTCCAATACCCGAGAGGGGTAGGGCGGAGCTGTTTTTT.

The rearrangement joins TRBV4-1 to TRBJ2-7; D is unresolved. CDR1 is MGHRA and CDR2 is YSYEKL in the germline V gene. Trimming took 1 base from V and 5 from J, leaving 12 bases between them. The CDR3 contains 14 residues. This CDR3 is CASSQGRTKHEQYF. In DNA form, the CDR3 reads TGCGCCAGCAGCCAAGGCAGGACGAAACACGAGCAGTACTTC.

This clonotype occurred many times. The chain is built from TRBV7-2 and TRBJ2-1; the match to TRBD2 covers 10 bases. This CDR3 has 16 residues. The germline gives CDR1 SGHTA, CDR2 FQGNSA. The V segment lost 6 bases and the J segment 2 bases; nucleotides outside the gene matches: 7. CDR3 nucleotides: TGTGCCAGCAGGTCTAGACTAGCGGGTCCCTACAATGAGCAGTTCTTC. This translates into CASRSRLAGPYNEQFF. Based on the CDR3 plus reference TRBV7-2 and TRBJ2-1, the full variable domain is GAGVSQSPSNKVTEKGKDVELRCDPISGHTALYWYRQSLGQGLEFLIYFQGNSAPDKSGLPSDRFSAERTGGSVSTLTIQRTQQEDSAVYLCASRSRLAGPYNEQFFGPGTRLTVL.

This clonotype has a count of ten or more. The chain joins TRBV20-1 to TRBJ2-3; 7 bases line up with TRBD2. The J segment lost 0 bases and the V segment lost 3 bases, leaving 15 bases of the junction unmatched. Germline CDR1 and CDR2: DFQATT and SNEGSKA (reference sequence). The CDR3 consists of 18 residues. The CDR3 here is CSASRLAGVGRSTDTQYF. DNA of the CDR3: TGCAGTGCTAGTAGGTTGGCGGGAGTCGGTAGAAGCACAGATACGCAGTATTTT.

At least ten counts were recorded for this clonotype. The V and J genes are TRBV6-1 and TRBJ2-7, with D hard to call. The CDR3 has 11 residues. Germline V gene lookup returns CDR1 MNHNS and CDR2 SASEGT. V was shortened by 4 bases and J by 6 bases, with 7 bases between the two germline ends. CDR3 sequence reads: CASSAPLEQYF. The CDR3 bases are TGTGCCAGCAGTGCACCCCTCGAGCAGTACTTC.

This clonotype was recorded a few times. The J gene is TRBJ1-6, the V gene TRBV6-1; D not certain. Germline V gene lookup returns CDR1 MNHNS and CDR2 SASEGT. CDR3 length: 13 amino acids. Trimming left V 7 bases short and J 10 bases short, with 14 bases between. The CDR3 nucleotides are TGTGCCAGCACCCCGGAGTTTCTGTCACCCCTCCACTTT. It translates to CASTPEFLSPLHF.

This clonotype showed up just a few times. CDR3 bases: TGTGCCAGCTCACCACCTCAGGGTGGGTCCCAAGAGACCCAGTACTTC. Translation gives CASSPPQGGSQETQYF. The genes are TRBV18 and TRBJ2-5; D perhaps matches TRBD1 (5 bases). V lost 0 bases and J 1 base, leaving 12 bases between the germline ends. The CDR3 consists of 16 residues. Germline assignment: CDR1 KGHSH and CDR2 LQKENI.

The DNA of the CDR3 is TGTGCCAGCAGCTTGTTGGGGGGATCTAGCGGGAGTGAGGGCACAGATACGCAGTATTTT. Encoded protein: CASSLLGGSSGSEGTDTQYF. The rearrangement joins TRBV5-6 to TRBJ2-3; the match to TRBD2 covers 10 bases. CDR1 is SGHDT and CDR2 is YYEEEE in the germline V gene. Losses at the gene ends were 1 base for V and 1 base for J; bases not matched to a gene: 15. The CDR3 is 20 amino acids.

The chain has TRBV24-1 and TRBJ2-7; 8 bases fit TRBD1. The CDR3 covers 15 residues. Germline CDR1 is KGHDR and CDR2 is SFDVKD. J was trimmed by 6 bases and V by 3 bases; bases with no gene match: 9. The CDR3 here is CATSDPKTGVREQYF. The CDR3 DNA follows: TGTGCCACCAGTGATCCTAAGACAGGGGTGCGCGAGCAGTACTTC.

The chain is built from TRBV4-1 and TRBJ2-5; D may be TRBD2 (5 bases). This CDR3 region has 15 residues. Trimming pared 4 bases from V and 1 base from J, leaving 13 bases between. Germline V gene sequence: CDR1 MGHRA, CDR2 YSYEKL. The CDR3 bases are TGCGCCAGCAGCCTCAAAGAGGGTTTCCAAGAGACCCAGTACTTC. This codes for CASSLKEGFQETQYF.

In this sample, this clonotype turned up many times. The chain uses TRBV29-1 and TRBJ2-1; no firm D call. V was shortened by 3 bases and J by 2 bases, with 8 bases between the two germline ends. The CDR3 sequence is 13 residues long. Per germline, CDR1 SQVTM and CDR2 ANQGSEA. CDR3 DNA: TGCAGCGTTGATTTAACAGCCTACAATGAGCAGTTCTTC. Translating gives CSVDLTAYNEQFF.

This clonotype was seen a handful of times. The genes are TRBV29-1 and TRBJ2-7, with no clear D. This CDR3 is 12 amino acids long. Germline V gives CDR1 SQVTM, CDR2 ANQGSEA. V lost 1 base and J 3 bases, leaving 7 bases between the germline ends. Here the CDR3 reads CSVEGISYEQYF. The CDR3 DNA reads TGCAGCGTTGAAGGGATCAGCTACGAGCAGTACTTC.

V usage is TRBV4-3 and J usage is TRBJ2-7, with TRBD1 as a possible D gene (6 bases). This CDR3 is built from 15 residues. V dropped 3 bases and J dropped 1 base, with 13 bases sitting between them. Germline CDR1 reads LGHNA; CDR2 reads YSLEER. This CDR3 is CASSQRPGQSYEQYF. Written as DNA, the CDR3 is TGCGCCAGCAGCCAGAGACCGGGACAATCCTACGAGCAGTACTTC.

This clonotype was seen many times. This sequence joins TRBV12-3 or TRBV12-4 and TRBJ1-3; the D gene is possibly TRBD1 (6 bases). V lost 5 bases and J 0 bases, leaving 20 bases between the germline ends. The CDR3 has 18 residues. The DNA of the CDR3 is TGTGCCAGCAGTAGAGGGGGGACGGCAGGGCCCTCTGGAAACACCATATATTTT. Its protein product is CASSRGGTAGPSGNTIYF.

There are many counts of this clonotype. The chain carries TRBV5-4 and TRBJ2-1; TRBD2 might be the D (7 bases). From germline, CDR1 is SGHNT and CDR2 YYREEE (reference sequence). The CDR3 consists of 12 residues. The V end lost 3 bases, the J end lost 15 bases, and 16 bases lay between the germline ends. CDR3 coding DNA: TGTGCCAGCAGCTCAAGGGGGGGGTTGTCGTTCTTC. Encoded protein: CASSSRGGLSFF.